Sequencing of this T cell receptor beta chain was carried out in a study of blood T cell repertoires in COVID-19. Turning to the study itself: From T cells, B-cell-depleted T cells, or PBMCs came the material, which was cDNA or gDNA.

Between the trimmed V and J ends, which lost 5 bases and 4 bases, there was a span of 18 bases. This CDR3 is built from 16 residues. Germline CDR1 reads MNHEY; CDR2 reads SMNVEV (reference sequence). Per the original methods: Amplification from reference gene primers served as the basis for estimated nucleated cell counts. Sequenced by immunoSEQ multiplex PCR; TCRdb stores in-frame clones only, minus some. The DNA gave D and trimming, while V, J and clone size come from that table. In the table there are some 74,000 clones, under 85% of which are singletons. This clone is deemed medium-sized. Input material: peripheral blood. The chain carries TRBV27 and TRBJ2-1; D is possibly TRBD2 (5 bases). This receptor was taken from a woman aged 45 to 65 with acute or convalescent COVID-19. The CDR3 spells CASSPYSSSSYNEQFF. The CDR3, as DNA: TGTGCCAGCAGTCCCTACTCTAGCAGTTCTTACAATGAGCAGTTCTTC.